This T cell receptor (beta chain) was captured in a study of blood T cell repertoires in COVID-19 (dated by TCRdb to between 2020 and 2021). The study in broad terms: Collaborator samples came from the United States, Italy and Spain and covered acute and convalescent phases of COVID-19. The prospective study material was composed of cDNA or gDNA derived from T cells, B-cell-depleted T cells, or PBMCs. The dataset comprised deeply sampled blood TCRbeta repertoires from subjects exposed to, actively infected with, or recovered from COVID-19. The repertoires were released in a freely available public database meant as a resource for research on the immune response to SARS-CoV-2. Samples came from the ongoing ImmuneRACE study (first 160 participants) plus 1,254 subjects from 6 global collaborators. Sample metadata almost always included a de-identified subject ID, COVID-19 status, age in years and sex. HLA class I and class II types, where available, came from metadata supplied by the sample provider rather than from assay-based typing.

Points the paper makes about the study in general: The amount of clinical and demographic metadata varied by source and participant and was provided uncurated.

A second Seattle source provided samples from volunteer blood donors who had recovered from COVID-19. Each collaborating institution followed its own protocols to collect whole blood in K2EDTA tubes. For TCRbeta analysis, collaborator samples were shipped as frozen whole blood, as isolated PBMCs, or as DNA extracted from either sample type. On this clone itself: Which antigen it targets is not known. Base-call qualities are not available, and no considerably larger clone is one nucleotide away.

The immunoSEQ Assay, a bias-controlled multiplex PCR, was used to amplify TCRbeta CDR3 regions from genomic DNA. On the authors' methods: Within the assay, amplification of reference gene primers was used to estimate how many nucleated cells each sample contained. To quantify the absolute abundance of each unique TCRbeta CDR3 rearrangement, sequence reads were collapsed and filtered. For each sample, productive Simpson clonality was calculated as the square root of Simpson's diversity index over productive rearrangements. The immuneACCESS repertoire file appears here via TCRdb, limited to in-frame rearrangements. These files lack a portion of the clones; in checked studies, under half of the deficit traces to unresolved V genes, and the cause of the others is not known. V and J calls and clone size are as listed in that table; D and trimming were resolved from the DNA. Recorded for this sample are a few hundred thousand clones; around 89% of them occurred a single time. The top ten clones comprise just under 7% of the sample.

The germline V gene specifies MDHEN as CDR1 and SYDVKM as CDR2. The CDR3, from cysteine to phenylalanine, totals 15 residues. The retained sequence is limited to the CDR3, 45 bases, with the frame set at the first base. Trimming takes 5 bases off V and 4 bases off J; junction bases not matched to a gene: 9. Sequencing was carried out using peripheral blood. The chain is encoded by TRBV28 joined to TRBJ2-7; 9 middle bases align to TRBD2. The receptor was derived from a woman in her thirties who had recovered from COVID-19. The DNA reads as follows: TGTGCCAGCAGTCTTCTAGCGGGGATCTGGTACGAGCAGTACTTC. This yields the protein CASSLLAGIWYEQYF.